This record covers a single T cell receptor beta chain. Its specificity is not known. Trimming at V came to 4 bases and at J to 5 bases, leaving 6 bases not matched to a gene. This CDR3 is 15 amino acids long. Germline V gene lookup returns CDR1 LGHDT and CDR2 YNNKEL (reference sequence). The data are from a study of T cells after yellow fever vaccination. TCRdb recomputed calls from the 5' RACE reads with MiXCR, one row per CDR3 protein. The sample has a few hundred thousand distinct CDR3 sequences; 17% are singletons. Findings and caveats of the study: There was a small share of clonotypes that showed up in both the CD4 and CD8 compartments.

The clonotype comes from a man aged 18-30 years who received the YFV17D yellow fever vaccine. The chain uses TRBV3-1 and TRBJ2-1; 9 nucleotides line up with TRBD1. The specimen comprised PBMCs, sampled about 5 days after the first yellow fever vaccination. The DNA of the CDR3 is TGTGCCAGCAGCCGATGGACAGGGGCGCACAATGAGCAGTTCTTC. Translating gives CASSRWTGAHNEQFF.